Each of the 22 T cell receptor beta chains below was sequenced from the same sample in a study of OX40 agonist ivuxolimab in advanced cancers. Using immunoSEQ multiplex PCR, the repertoire was profiled, and TCRdb retains in-frame clones only, with some absent. The sample comprises over 100,000 clones, just under 95% of which are singletons, and roughly 0.15% rests with the top ten. The sample here was CD4+ or CD8+ T cells sorted from blood, taken in a trial of the OX40 agonist ivuxolimab. The receptors stem from an adult with an advanced solid tumor such as melanoma, head and neck, liver or kidney cancer.

The genes are TRBV19 and TRBJ1-4; a possible D gene is TRBD1 (6 bases). In germline, CDR1 is LNHDA, CDR2 SQIVND (reference sequence). V lost 6 bases to trimming and J lost 3 bases, with 11 bases between them. The CDR3 has 14 amino acids. The CDR3 here is CASRGGVPNEKLFF. The CDR3 DNA reads as TGTGCCAGTAGAGGGGGGGTCCCTAATGAAAAACTGTTTTTT.

The chain joins TRBV5-1 to TRBJ2-7, with 9 bases identical to TRBD1. The CDR3 loop spans 15 amino acids. Looked up from germline, CDR1 is SGHRS and CDR2 is YFSETQ. The V and J ends lost 4 bases and 3 bases, in that order; junction bases with no gene match: 8. CDR3 nucleotide sequence: TGCGCCAGCAGCCCGGACAGGGGTCCCTTCTACGAGCAGTACTTC. Translated: CASSPDRGPFYEQYF.

V gene TRBV6-1 combines with J gene TRBJ1-5; possibly TRBD1 for D (6 bases). Germline lookup yields CDR1 MNHNS and CDR2 SASEGT. The CDR3 consists of 15 residues. V shed 6 bases and J shed 2 bases, with 14 bases lying between them. The CDR3, as DNA: TGTGCCAGCAGAAGAAGACAGGTCGGCAATCAGCCCCAGCATTTT. Its protein product is CASRRRQVGNQPQHF.

In this sample, this clone turned up once. The chain combines TRBV7-5 with TRBJ2-5; TRBD2, the table's D call, was not compared with the DNA. TRBV7-5 constitutes a pseudogene. CDR3 size: 19 residues. CDR3 protein: CARSRGTSGGKSIEETQYF. For the CDR3, the DNA is TGTGCCAGAAGCAGAGGGACTAGCGGGGGGAAATCAATAGAAGAGACCCAGTACTTC.

The V and J genes are TRBV5-8 and TRBJ1-2; D not certain. V lost 7 bases to trimming and J lost 2 bases, with 9 bases between them. CDR1 is SGHTS, CDR2 YDEGEE, per germline. This CDR3 spans 12 amino acids. CDR3 amino acids: CASAEKNYGYTF. CDR3 bases: TGTGCCAGCGCTGAGAAAAACTATGGCTACACCTTC.

This clone was detected once. This rearrangement joins TRBV7-9 to TRBJ2-1, with D tentatively TRBD1 (6 bases). Looked up from germline, CDR1 is SEHNR and CDR2 is FQNEAQ (reference sequence). Deletions cut 2 bases from V and 7 bases from J, with 18 bases between. CDR3 length equals 16 residues. The CDR3 is CASSLLRGIRENEQFF. CDR3 nucleotides: TGTGCCAGCAGCTTACTGAGGGGGATAAGGGAAAATGAGCAGTTCTTC.

This clone was counted only a few times. The rearrangement joins TRBV2 to TRBJ1-6; D remains unclear. This CDR3 region has 15 residues. Looked up from germline, CDR1 is SNHLY and CDR2 is FYNNEI. Trimming cost V 2 bases and J 13 bases, with 18 bases left between them. CDR3 in amino acids: CASSERPPGTLPLHF. The CDR3, as DNA: TGTGCCAGCAGTGAACGGCCTCCGGGCACTCTCCCCCTCCACTTT.

The chain joins TRBV6-1 to TRBJ1-1; D uncertain. The CDR3 contains 14 residues. Deletions cut 1 base from V and 5 bases from J, with 11 bases between. Germline V CDR1 and CDR2: MNHNS, SASEGT. The CDR3 here is CASSEGPARTEAFF. DNA for the CDR3: TGTGCCAGCAGTGAAGGCCCCGCGAGGACTGAAGCTTTCTTT.

The V call is TRBV10-2, the J call TRBJ1-6; TRBD1 matches 12 bases. Germline V gene data show CDR1 as WSHSY and CDR2 as SAAADI. There are 17 residues in the CDR3. J gave up 14 bases and V 3 bases, and 14 bases lay outside the gene matches. The CDR3 DNA is TGCGCCAGCAGTGATCAACCGGGACAGGGGGCTAAGGGGACCCTCCACTTT. Its protein is CASSDQPGQGAKGTLHF.

V usage is TRBV2 and J usage is TRBJ2-7; D remains ambiguous. The V gene lost 5 bases and the J gene lost 4 bases, with 15 bases spanning the gap. CDR1 and CDR2 (germline): SNHLY, FYNNEI. The CDR3 totals 14 residues. The CDR3 loop reads CASSQRTSTYEQYF. Written as DNA, the CDR3 is TGTGCCAGCAGTCAGCGTACCTCGACATACGAGCAGTACTTC.

J is TRBJ1-2 and V is TRBV5-1; TRBD1 agrees at 8 bases. Trimming removed 4 bases from V and 4 bases from J; junction bases left unmatched: 9. Germline assignment: CDR1 SGHRS and CDR2 YFSETQ. This CDR3 region has 15 residues. This CDR3 reads CASSLGTGRTYGYTF. The CDR3 nucleotides read TGCGCCAGCAGCCTAGGGACAGGAAGGACCTATGGCTACACCTTC.

The chain uses TRBV7-3 and TRBJ2-3; 10 bases map to TRBD1. Per the germline V gene, CDR1 is SGHTA and CDR2 is FQGTGA. This CDR3 spans 16 amino acids. Trimming removed 3 bases from V and 5 bases from J; junction bases left unmatched: 8. CDR3 DNA: TGTGCCAGCAGCTTTGGGCCGGGACAGGGGAAAGATACGCAGTATTTT. Translated, it gives CASSFGPGQGKDTQYF.

This rearrangement joins TRBV9 to TRBJ2-5, with TRBD2 matching 16 bases. With V trimmed by 4 bases and J by 1 base, 7 bases remained unmatched. The germline gives CDR1 SGDLS, CDR2 YYNGEE. The CDR3 is made up of 18 amino acids. CDR3 in amino acids: CASSPGTSGGARQETQYF. The CDR3 nucleotides read TGTGCCAGCAGCCCCGGGACTAGCGGGGGGGCACGCCAAGAGACCCAGTACTTC.

In its sample, this clone was seen a few times. The rearrangement uses TRBV5-6 and TRBJ1-5, with TRBD1 matching 8 bases. Germline CDR1 is SGHDT and CDR2 is YYEEEE. CDR3 length: 14 residues. The junction had 2 bases not matched to a gene; V was cut back by 0 bases and J by 6 bases. CDR3 in amino acids: CASSLAGGRQPQHF. The CDR3 nucleotides read TGTGCCAGCAGCTTGGCAGGGGGCCGTCAGCCCCAGCATTTT.

J is TRBJ1-5 and V is TRBV6-6, with unresolved D. Trimming stripped 6 bases from V and 3 bases from J, with 15 bases between. Germline V gene data show CDR1 as MNHNY and CDR2 as SVGAGI (reference sequence). This CDR3 is built from 15 residues. The CDR3 nucleotides read TGTGCCAGCAGACTCAGCCTGGGGTCCAATCAGCCCCAGCATTTT. It translates to CASRLSLGSNQPQHF.

This clone has only a few counts. V gene TRBV7-9 combines with J gene TRBJ1-4; D is uncertain. CDR3 length: 15 residues. V lost 5 bases and J 0 bases, leaving 10 bases between the germline ends. Germline values: CDR1 SEHNR, CDR2 FQNEAQ (reference sequence). CDR3 DNA: TGTGCCAGCAGCCGGCGGGAGCCAACTAATGAAAAACTGTTTTTT. Translated, it gives CASSRREPTNEKLFF.

The chain links TRBV5-1 to TRBJ2-2; no firm D call. Germline values: CDR1 SGHRS, CDR2 YFSETQ. V was cut by 3 bases and J by 5 bases, with 5 bases left in between. The CDR3 extends over 12 amino acids. CDR3 protein: CASSSLTGELFF. DNA of the CDR3: TGCGCCAGCAGCTCGCTTACCGGGGAGCTGTTTTTT.

The chain joins TRBV12-5 to TRBJ1-6; D gene uncertain. Trimming cost V 4 bases and J 10 bases, with 8 bases left between them. The germline CDR1 and CDR2 sequences are LGHNT and FRNRAP. CDR3 length: 12 residues. CDR3 sequence (DNA): TGTGCTAGTGGTTCATCCCGATCACCCCTCCACTTT. Its protein is CASGSSRSPLHF.

CDR3 bases: TGTGCCAGCAGCCCTGAGCGGGGACCATACAATGAGCAGTTCTTC. Translated, it gives CASSPERGPYNEQFF. J is TRBJ2-1 and V is TRBV11-3, with 7 bases fitting TRBD2. The V and J ends lost 5 bases and 4 bases, in that order; junction bases with no gene match: 8. CDR1 and CDR2 from the germline V gene are SGHNT and YENEEA. CDR3 length: 15 residues.

This sequence joins TRBV28 and TRBJ2-1; 8 nucleotides line up with TRBD2. CDR1 MDHEN and CDR2 SYDVKM come from the germline V gene. V shed 6 bases and J 5 bases; nucleotides not matched to a gene: 9. There are 15 residues in the CDR3. This CDR3 is CASSWTGGPNNEQFF. DNA for the CDR3: TGTGCCAGCAGCTGGACGGGGGGGCCTAACAATGAGCAGTTCTTC.

The V and J genes are TRBV6-1 and TRBJ1-4, with D possibly matching TRBD1 (5 bases). The CDR3 has 16 amino acids. CDR1 and CDR2 (germline): MNHNS, SASEGT. Trimming shortened V by 3 bases and J by 4 bases, and 15 bases separated the two germline ends. CDR3 sequence reads: CASSDLSRGVNEKLFF. CDR3 in DNA: TGTGCCAGCAGTGACCTCTCCCGGGGGGTTAATGAAAAACTGTTTTTT.

The chain combines TRBV28 with TRBJ2-3; 10 nucleotides agree with TRBD2. J lost 0 bases, V lost 3 bases, and 12 bases had no gene match. This CDR3 contains 19 residues. Germline CDR1 reads MDHEN; CDR2 reads SYDVKM. CDR3 nucleotide sequence: TGTGCCAGCAGTTTTTCGTCAGCGGGGGGGAGCATTAGCACAGATACGCAGTATTTT. Its protein is CASSFSSAGGSISTDTQYF.